This section outlines one T cell receptor beta chain sequence together with its context. As yet, its antigen is unknown. Generated by immunoSEQ multiplex PCR, the TCRdb table keeps only in-frame clones and is missing some. The profile shows tens of thousands of clones, approximately 86% of them singletons. These data belong to a study of OX40 agonist ivuxolimab in advanced cancers. Study-level information: Patients received ivuxolimab, an agonistic anti-OX40 (CD134) antibody. Findings and limits, study-wide: Also present in some nonresponders was a low level of normalized T-cell clonal expansion. CD4+ and CD8+ T cells in blood underwent clonal expansion by week 6 at 0.1 to 3.0 mg/kg.

The CDR3 has 19 residues. This chain connects TRBV21-1 to TRBJ2-2; no check of the table's D call, TRBD1, against the DNA was made. TRBV21-1 has pseudogene status. This specimen was CD4+ or CD8+ T cells sorted from blood, taken in a trial of the OX40 agonist ivuxolimab. This clonotype originated in an adult with an advanced solid tumor such as melanoma, head and neck, liver or kidney cancer. CDR3 loop: CASSKYKLQGWGDTGELFF. In DNA form, the CDR3 reads TGTGCCAGCAGCAAATACAAGCTACAGGGGTGGGGGGACACCGGGGAGCTGTTTTTT.